The present entry profiles one T cell receptor (beta chain) with its context. This entry comes from a study of shared clonotypes between healthy human individuals. The CDR3 runs to 15 residues. V was clipped by 0 bases and J by 6 bases; unmatched bases: 6. The germline CDR1 and CDR2 sequences are SGHDT and YYEEEE. Assay execution took place at the deep level. TCRdb's table, derived via immunoSEQ multiplex PCR, lists solely in-frame clones and lacks some. This sample has about half a million clones, with approximately 82% found just once. The chain carries TRBV5-6 and TRBJ2-1; 7 bases fit TRBD1. This TCR came from a woman aged 40 to 50 in good health. Some clones in this sample may be carry-over from other donors' samples. The sample taken for sequencing was PBMCs. The CDR3 DNA follows: TGTGCCAGCAGCTTGGAACCGGGACAGATCAATGAGCAGTTCTTC. Protein product: CASSLEPGQINEQFF. The full variable domain, its missing parts supplied by reference TRBV5-6 and TRBJ2-1, is DAGVTQSPTHLIKTRGQQVTLRCSPKSGHDTVSWYQQALGQGPQFIFQYYEEEERQRGNFPDRFSGHQFPNYSSELNVNALLLGDSALYLCASSLEPGQINEQFFGPGTRLTVL.